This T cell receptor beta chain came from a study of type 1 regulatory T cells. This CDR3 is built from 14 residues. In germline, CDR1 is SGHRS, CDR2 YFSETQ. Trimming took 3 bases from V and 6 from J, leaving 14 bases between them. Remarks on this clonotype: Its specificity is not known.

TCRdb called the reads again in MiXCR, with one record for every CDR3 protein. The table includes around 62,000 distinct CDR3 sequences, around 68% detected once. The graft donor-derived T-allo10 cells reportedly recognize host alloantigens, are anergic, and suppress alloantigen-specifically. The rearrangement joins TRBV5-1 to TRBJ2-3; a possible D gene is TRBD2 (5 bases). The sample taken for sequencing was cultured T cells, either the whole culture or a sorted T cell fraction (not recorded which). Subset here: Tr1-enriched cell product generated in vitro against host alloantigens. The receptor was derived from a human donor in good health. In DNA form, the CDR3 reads TGCGCCAGCAGCTCCGGCGAGGGTGCTGATACGCAGTATTTT. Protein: CASSSGEGADTQYF.